In its sample, the clone carrying this T cell receptor (beta chain) was seen a few times. The data belong to a study of T cells after yellow fever vaccination. Researchers made TCR cDNA using 5'RACE template switching, and this step added a universal primer site and UMIs. TCRdb fed the 5' RACE reads into MiXCR, producing one record per CDR3 protein. The sample has over 150,000 distinct CDR3 sequences, approximately 6.2% seen once. The sequencing here drew on CD4+ T cells sorted from PBMCs, taken on the day of the first yellow fever vaccination. The TCR was taken from a man aged 18 to 30 who received the YFV17D yellow fever vaccine.

CDR3 sequence (DNA): TGTGCCAGCAGTCGCTCGTACCAAGAGACCCAGTACTTC. This codes for CASSRSYQETQYF. The chain carries TRBV7-7 and TRBJ2-5; D gene ambiguous. Germline V gives CDR1 SSHAT, CDR2 FNYEAQ (reference sequence). There are 13 residues in the CDR3. Trimming left V 6 bases short and J 0 bases short, with 8 bases between.